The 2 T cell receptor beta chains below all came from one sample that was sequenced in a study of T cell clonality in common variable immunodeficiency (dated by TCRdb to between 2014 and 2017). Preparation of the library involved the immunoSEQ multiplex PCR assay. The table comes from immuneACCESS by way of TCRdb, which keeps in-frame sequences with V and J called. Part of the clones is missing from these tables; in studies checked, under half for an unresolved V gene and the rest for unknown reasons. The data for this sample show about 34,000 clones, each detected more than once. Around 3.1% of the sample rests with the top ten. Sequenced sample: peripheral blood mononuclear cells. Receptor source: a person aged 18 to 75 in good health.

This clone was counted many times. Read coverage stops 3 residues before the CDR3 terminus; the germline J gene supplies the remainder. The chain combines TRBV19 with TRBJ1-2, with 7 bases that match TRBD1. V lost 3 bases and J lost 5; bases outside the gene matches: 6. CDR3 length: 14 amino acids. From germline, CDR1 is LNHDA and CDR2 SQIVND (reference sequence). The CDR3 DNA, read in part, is TGTGCCAGTAGTATCTGGTCGGACAGGTATGGC. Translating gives CASSIWSDRYG. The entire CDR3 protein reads CASSIWSDRYGYTF.

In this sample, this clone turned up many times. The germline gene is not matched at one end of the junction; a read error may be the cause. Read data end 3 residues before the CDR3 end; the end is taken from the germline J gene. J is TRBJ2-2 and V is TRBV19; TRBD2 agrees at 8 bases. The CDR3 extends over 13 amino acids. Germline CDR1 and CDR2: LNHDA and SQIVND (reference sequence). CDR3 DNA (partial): TGTGCCAGTAGTATAGAAAGCCGGGGGGGG. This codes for CASSIESRGG. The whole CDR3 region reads CASSIESRGGLFF.